Shown below are 26 T cell receptor beta chains from a single sample sequenced in a study of CD8 T cells in Susac syndrome. Random hexamers primed reverse transcription of about 0.45 to 1 ug RNA. TCRdb reprocessed the immunoSEQ multiplex PCR reads with MiXCR, giving one entry per CDR3 protein. The sample records some 200,000 distinct CDR3 sequences, more than 90% being singletons. Sequencing input: CD4+ T cells from PBMCs. These receptors originate from a human donor with Susac syndrome.

The chain couples TRBV19 to TRBJ2-3; 7 bases are shared with TRBD2. The CDR3 consists of 13 residues. V was pared by 9 bases and J by 2 bases, with 5 bases of the junction left unmatched. The germline V gene encodes CDR1 LNHDA and CDR2 SQIVND (reference sequence). This chain's CDR3 is CASGSGSTDTQYF. CDR3 nucleotide sequence: TGTGCCAGCGGTAGCGGGTCCACAGATACGCAGTATTTT.

The chain joins TRBV28 to TRBJ1-1; a weak D match, TRBD1 (6 bases). This CDR3 has 16 amino acids. Germline CDR1 MDHEN, CDR2 SYDVKM. Trimming removed 6 bases at V and 6 bases at J, with 23 bases between. The CDR3 DNA is TGTGCCAGCAGACCCGTGCCGAGGACAGTTATCGCTGAAGCTTTCTTT. Amino acids: CASRPVPRTVIAEAFF.

The genes are TRBV3-1 and TRBJ2-4; a weak D match, TRBD2 (6 bases). Germline V gene lookup returns CDR1 LGHDT and CDR2 YNNKEL (reference sequence). Trimming pared 1 base from V and 0 bases from J, leaving 19 bases between. CDR3 length: 19 residues. DNA of the CDR3: TGTGCCAGCAGCCAAGTAGTCGGGCTTGGCGGGGTAGCCAAAAACATTCAGTACTTC. It encodes CASSQVVGLGGVAKNIQYF.

The chain is built from TRBV12-3 or TRBV12-4 and TRBJ2-5; TRBD2 matches at 7 bases. Trimming took 8 bases from V and 5 from J; bases not matched to a gene: 5. The CDR3 contains 12 residues. CDR3 amino acids: CASARGDETQYF. In DNA form, the CDR3 reads TGTGCCAGCGCCCGGGGGGACGAGACCCAGTACTTC.

The J gene is TRBJ2-1, the V gene TRBV12-3 or TRBV12-4; 8 nucleotides agree with TRBD1. Trimming cost V 2 bases and J 6 bases; bases outside gene matches: 6. The CDR3 is 15 residues long. The CDR3 reads CASSLRQGAGNEQFF. DNA of the CDR3: TGTGCCAGCAGTTTACGCCAGGGGGCCGGCAATGAGCAGTTCTTC.

The V gene is TRBV11-2, the J gene TRBJ2-5, with D perhaps TRBD2 (7 bases). There are 15 residues in the CDR3. Germline V CDR1 and CDR2: SGHAT, FQNNGV. Trimming removed 2 bases from V and 5 bases from J, with 15 bases in between. CDR3 nucleotide sequence: TGTGCCAGCAGCTTATGGGGGCCGGGGGGCGAGACCCAGTACTTC. Amino acid sequence: CASSLWGPGGETQYF.

The CDR3 DNA reads TGTGCCAGCAGCTTCGGGGCAGGGGATCGAGATACGCAGTATTTT. Its protein is CASSFGAGDRDTQYF. J is TRBJ2-3 and V is TRBV7-3; the D gene is possibly TRBD1 (6 bases). The germline gives CDR1 SGHTA, CDR2 FQGTGA. V lost 3 bases and J lost 5, with 15 bases in between. This CDR3 is 15 amino acids long.

This rearrangement joins TRBV20-1 to TRBJ2-3, with 8 bases matching TRBD2. Germline CDR1 and CDR2: DFQATT and SNEGSKA (reference sequence). The junction had 9 bases not matched to a gene; V was cut back by 1 base and J by 3 bases. The CDR3 has 16 residues. The CDR3 loop reads CSARVPTSGATDTQYF. CDR3 nucleotide sequence: TGCAGTGCTAGAGTTCCCACTAGCGGAGCTACAGATACGCAGTATTTT.

The V gene is TRBV27, the J gene TRBJ1-1; 8 positions match TRBD1. The CDR3 length is 14 residues. Per germline, CDR1 MNHEY and CDR2 SMNVEV (reference sequence). Germline trimming cut 6 bases from V and 3 bases from J; bases unmatched to any gene: 6. The CDR3 protein is CASSWTGWDTEAFF. The CDR3 DNA is TGTGCCAGCAGCTGGACAGGGTGGGACACTGAAGCTTTCTTT.

V and J are TRBV5-6 and TRBJ1-6, with 7 bases identical to TRBD1. The CDR3 covers 16 residues. Per germline, CDR1 SGHDT and CDR2 YYEEEE. Trimming at V came to 4 bases and at J to 8 bases, leaving 12 bases not matched to a gene. CDR3 bases: TGTGCCAGCAGCCCTGGTTTTGGCCAGGGGGATTCACCCCTCCACTTT. Translation: CASSPGFGQGDSPLHF.

The chain employs TRBV20-1 and TRBJ1-5, with 10 nucleotides matching TRBD1. The CDR3 spans 16 residues. The V segment lost 5 bases and the J segment 0 bases; nucleotides outside the gene matches: 7. The germline V gene encodes CDR1 DFQATT and CDR2 SNEGSKA (reference sequence). CDR3 residues: CSAGDRGLYSNQPQHF. Here the CDR3 DNA reads TGCAGTGCTGGGGACAGGGGACTTTATAGCAATCAGCCCCAGCATTTT.

The chain joins TRBV20-1 to TRBJ2-7; D perhaps matches TRBD1 (6 bases). Germline CDR1 and CDR2: DFQATT and SNEGSKA (reference sequence). The V and J ends lost 3 bases and 3 bases respectively, with 18 bases between them. The CDR3 sequence is 15 residues long. CDR3 protein: CSASFGTNQGYEQYF. CDR3 nucleotide sequence: TGCAGTGCTAGTTTCGGGACAAACCAGGGCTACGAGCAGTACTTC.

The V gene is TRBV7-9, the J gene TRBJ2-1; 13 bases match TRBD2. V lost 1 base, J lost 4 bases, and 7 bases stayed unmatched. CDR1 SEHNR and CDR2 FQNEAQ come from the germline V gene (reference sequence). The CDR3 loop spans 18 amino acids. The CDR3 sequence is CASSLDQTSGGSYNEQFF. In DNA, the CDR3 is TGTGCCAGCAGCTTAGATCAGACTAGCGGGGGGTCGTACAATGAGCAGTTCTTC.

The gene calls are TRBV19 and TRBJ2-2; the D gene is possibly TRBD1 (6 bases). CDR1 is LNHDA and CDR2 is SQIVND in the germline V gene (reference sequence). Deletions cut 6 bases from V and 2 bases from J, with 16 bases between. CDR3 size: 16 residues. CDR3 region: CASSIPRGQNTGELFF. Here the CDR3 DNA reads TGTGCCAGTAGCATACCACGGGGACAAAACACCGGGGAGCTGTTTTTT.

The chain has TRBV3-1 and TRBJ1-4; D call uncertain. The ends were cut back, 6 bases at V and 8 bases at J, with 13 bases in the middle. Germline V gene data show CDR1 as LGHDT and CDR2 as YNNKEL (reference sequence). The CDR3 spans 13 residues. CDR3 in amino acids: CASRPAALEKLFF. The CDR3 DNA follows: TGTGCCAGCAGACCCGCCGCACTAGAAAAACTGTTTTTT.

The rearrangement joins TRBV6-6 to TRBJ1-2, with unresolved D. V was pared by 2 bases and J by 6 bases, with 7 bases between. Germline assignment: CDR1 MNHNY and CDR2 SVGAGI (reference sequence). This CDR3 has 12 residues. In DNA, the CDR3 is TGTGCCAGCAGTTACGCGGGGAATGGCTACACCTTC. It codes for CASSYAGNGYTF.

The chain is built from TRBV30 and TRBJ1-1, with D possibly TRBD1 on 5 matching bases. The CDR3 runs to 13 residues. The V end was cut by 5 bases, the J end by 5 bases, with 15 bases between. Looked up from germline, CDR1 is GTSNPN and CDR2 is SVGIG (reference sequence). The chain's CDR3 is CAWGRTGFTEAFF. The CDR3 DNA reads as TGTGCCTGGGGAAGAACAGGATTTACTGAAGCTTTCTTT.

This chain connects TRBV25-1 to TRBJ2-5; no clear D gene. The CDR3 totals 13 residues. V was shortened by 5 bases and J by 5 bases, with 12 bases between the two germline ends. CDR1 MGHDK and CDR2 SYGVNS come from the germline V gene. The CDR3 region is CASSRHLAETQYF. DNA of the CDR3: TGTGCCAGCAGTAGACACCTGGCGGAGACCCAGTACTTC.

The V call is TRBV23-1, the J call TRBJ1-2, with D possibly being TRBD1 (5 bases). TRBV23-1 is recorded as an ORF, its role being uncertain. The CDR3 is 13 amino acids. V gave up 2 bases and J gave up 8 bases, with 12 bases separating them. CDR3 in amino acids: CASSQRGSDGYTF. Here the CDR3 DNA reads TGCGCCAGCAGTCAACGGGGGTCGGACGGCTACACCTTC.

The genes are TRBV28 and TRBJ2-4; TRBD1 matches at 7 bases. V lost 4 bases to trimming and J lost 4 bases; unmatched junction nucleotides: 7. This CDR3 is built from 15 residues. Germline CDR1 and CDR2: MDHEN and SYDVKM. CDR3 in amino acids: CASSSLGTAKNIQYF. In DNA form, the CDR3 reads TGTGCCAGCAGTTCGCTCGGGACAGCAAAAAACATTCAGTACTTC.

The chain uses TRBV15 and TRBJ1-1; D might be TRBD1 (5 bases). The CDR3 totals 13 residues. CDR1 is LNHNV and CDR2 is YYDKDF in the germline V gene (reference sequence). Trimming took 0 bases from V and 7 from J, leaving 9 bases between them. The CDR3 sequence: CATSRDLGGEAFF. Here the CDR3 DNA reads TGTGCCACCAGCAGAGATCTTGGGGGTGAAGCTTTCTTT. Together with reference TRBV15 and TRBJ1-1, the CDR3 gives the full variable domain: DAMVIQNPRYQVTQFGKPVTLSCSQTLNHNVMYWYQQKSSQAPKLLFHYYDKDFNNEADTPDNFQSRRPNTSFCFLDIRSPGLGDTAMYLCATSRDLGGEAFFGQGTRLTVV.

The genes are TRBV19 and TRBJ2-5; 10 nucleotides align to TRBD1. The CDR3 loop spans 11 amino acids. The junction had 1 base not matched to a gene; V was cut back by 8 bases and J by 7 bases. CDR1 is LNHDA and CDR2 is SQIVND in the germline V gene (reference sequence). CDR3 region: CASRDRGTQYF. In DNA form, the CDR3 reads TGTGCCAGTCGGGACAGGGGGACCCAGTACTTC.

The CDR3 loop reads CASSLDGSPNYEQYF. The CDR3 DNA is TGTGCCAGCAGCTTAGATGGGTCCCCCAACTACGAGCAGTACTTC. The V and J genes are TRBV7-2 and TRBJ2-7; D is unresolved. This CDR3 has 15 residues. CDR1 and CDR2 (germline): SGHTA, FQGNSA. V shed 1 base and J shed 3 bases, with 13 bases lying between them.

This chain connects TRBV7-2 to TRBJ2-7, with D unresolved. Trimming left V 0 bases short and J 3 bases short, with 3 bases between. CDR3 length: 12 amino acids. From germline, CDR1 is SGHTA and CDR2 FQGNSA. The CDR3 region is CASSLARYEQYF. The CDR3 DNA is TGTGCCAGCAGCTTAGCCCGCTACGAGCAGTACTTC.

This clonotype has a single count. This chain links TRBV24-1 with TRBJ2-2; 13 nucleotides agree with TRBD2. The trim removed 3 bases at V and 0 bases at J, leaving 6 bases unmatched. Per the germline V gene, CDR1 is KGHDR and CDR2 is SFDVKD. This CDR3 region has 19 residues. The CDR3 protein is CATSDPGLAGTANTGELFF. The CDR3 DNA follows: TGTGCCACCAGTGATCCGGGACTAGCGGGGACCGCGAACACCGGGGAGCTGTTTTTT.

The chain combines TRBV12-3 or TRBV12-4 with TRBJ2-5; D tentatively reads TRBD1 or TRBD2 (5 bases each). The CDR3 sequence is 13 residues long. The V end lost 2 bases, the J end lost 5 bases, and 9 bases lay between the germline ends. CDR3 amino acids: CASSLRGVETQYF. As DNA, the CDR3 is TGTGCCAGCAGTTTAAGAGGGGTTGAGACCCAGTACTTC.